This TCR beta chain came from a study of CD8+ T cells in alopecia areata. Background on the study: Using the percentage of affected scalp area, treated patients' severity was scored.

The J segment lost 8 bases and the V segment lost 0 bases, leaving 7 bases of the junction unmatched. The germline gives CDR1 PRHDT, CDR2 FYEKMQ (reference sequence). The CDR3 has 16 residues. Treatment denoted: oral pan-JAK inhibitor, 5-10 mg twice daily. Patients with alopecia areata provided lesional scalp punch biopsies as well as peripheral blood. Study findings and constraints: Within the top 100, expanded CD8+ clones significantly decreased with tofacitinib, as did scalp clonality. In patients, TCRs were shared less clearly than in mice, and HLA may possibly be involved.

A word on this clone: Its antigen is undetermined.

The authors extracted RNA and reverse transcribed it into cDNA as the sequencing template. Only in-frame clones appear in the TCRdb table, and some are missing; sequencing was by immunoSEQ multiplex PCR. The sample lists roughly 60,000 clones; roughly 50% were seen once. The chain couples TRBV13 to TRBJ2-1; TRBD2 matches at 10 bases. The clonotype was recovered from a human donor with alopecia areata. The material was CD8+ T cells sorted from blood, obtained at approximately week 37, from a patient treated with tofacitinib. The CDR3, as DNA: TGTGCCAGCAGCTTAGGCCTGAGCGGGAGGGAGGATGAGCAGTTCTTC. This codes for CASSLGLSGREDEQFF.